This T cell receptor (beta chain) was captured in a study of vaccination effects on CD4 cells after COVID-19. On the study more broadly: Three convalescent patients were sampled early and late after vaccination.

Clones were sequenced by immunoSEQ multiplex PCR, and TCRdb holds only the in-frame ones, with some missing. The repertoire holds around 50,000 clones, with 65% to 75% as singletons. The trim removed 1 base at V and 7 bases at J, leaving 8 bases unmatched. The CDR3 loop spans 16 amino acids. Germline V gene lookup returns CDR1 SGDLS and CDR2 YYNGEE. CD4+ T cell isolation took place after nine to eleven days of culture. Between March and December 2020, the person had a SARS-CoV-2 infection that PCR confirmed. Either the mRNA-1273 or the BNT162b2 vaccine was given to participants as two doses. A word on this clone: Antigen: not known.

This rearrangement joins TRBV9 to TRBJ2-1; 10 bases align to TRBD2. Here the sequenced sample was CD4+ T cells from PBMCs cultured without peptide, taken after COVID-19 vaccination. The sequence came from a human donor who had a prior SARS-CoV-2 infection. The CDR3 region is CASSVFNSGGWNEQFF. The CDR3 DNA is TGTGCCAGCAGCGTATTCAATAGCGGGGGGTGGAATGAGCAGTTCTTC.